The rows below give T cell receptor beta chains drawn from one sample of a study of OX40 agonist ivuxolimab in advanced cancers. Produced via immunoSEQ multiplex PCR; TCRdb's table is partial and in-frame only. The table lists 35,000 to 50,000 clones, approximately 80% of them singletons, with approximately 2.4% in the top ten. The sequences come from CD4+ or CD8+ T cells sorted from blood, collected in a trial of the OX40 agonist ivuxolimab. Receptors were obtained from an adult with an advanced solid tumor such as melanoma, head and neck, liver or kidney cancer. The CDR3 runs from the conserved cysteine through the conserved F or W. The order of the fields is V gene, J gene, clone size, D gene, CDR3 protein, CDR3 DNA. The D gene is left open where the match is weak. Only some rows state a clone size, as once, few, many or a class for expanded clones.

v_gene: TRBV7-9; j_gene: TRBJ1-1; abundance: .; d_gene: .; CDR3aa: CASSLTDREAFF; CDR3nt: TGTGCCAGCAGCTTAACCGACAGGGAAGCTTTCTTT
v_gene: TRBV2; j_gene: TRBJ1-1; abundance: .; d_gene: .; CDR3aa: CASSPHGRPKF; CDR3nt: TGTGCCAGCAGTCCCCACGGCAGGCCTAAATTT
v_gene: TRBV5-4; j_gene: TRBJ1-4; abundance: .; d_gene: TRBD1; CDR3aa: CASSSGQGAANEKLFF; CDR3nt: TGTGCCAGCAGCTCCGGACAGGGGGCGGCTAATGAAAAACTGTTTTTT
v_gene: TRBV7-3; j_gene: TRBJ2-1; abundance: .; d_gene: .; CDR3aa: CASSLMSASGANEQFF; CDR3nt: TGTGCCAGCAGCTTAATGTCAGCGTCAGGGGCCAATGAGCAGTTCTTC
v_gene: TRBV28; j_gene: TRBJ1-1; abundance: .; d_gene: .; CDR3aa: CASRRYRVGEAFF; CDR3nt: TGTGCCAGCAGACGCTACAGGGTTGGTGAAGCTTTCTTT
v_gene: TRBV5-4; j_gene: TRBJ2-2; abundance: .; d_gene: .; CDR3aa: CASSEDQRDTGELFF; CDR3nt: TGTGCCAGCAGCGAGGACCAACGAGACACCGGGGAGCTGTTTTTT
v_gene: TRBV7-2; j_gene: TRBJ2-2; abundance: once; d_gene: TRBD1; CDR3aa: CASSTGQGLTGELFF; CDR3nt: TGTGCCAGCAGCACGGGACAGGGTCTCACCGGGGAGCTGTTTTTT
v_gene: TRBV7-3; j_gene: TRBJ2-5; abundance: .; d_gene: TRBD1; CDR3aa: CASSLNTGEETQYF; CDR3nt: TGTGCCAGCAGCTTAAACACAGGGGAGGAGACCCAGTACTTC
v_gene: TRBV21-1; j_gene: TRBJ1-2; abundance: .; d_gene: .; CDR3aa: CASFRDKVGEGAGYTF; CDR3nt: .
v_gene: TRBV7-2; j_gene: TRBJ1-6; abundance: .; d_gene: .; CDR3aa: CASSLDRVGNSPLHF; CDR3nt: TGTGCCAGCAGCTTAGACAGGGTTGGTAATTCACCCCTCCACTTT
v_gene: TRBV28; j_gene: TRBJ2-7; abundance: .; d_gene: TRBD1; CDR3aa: CASSSGQGGFYEQYF; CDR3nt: TGTGCCAGCAGTTCCGGACAGGGTGGTTTCTACGAGCAGTACTTC
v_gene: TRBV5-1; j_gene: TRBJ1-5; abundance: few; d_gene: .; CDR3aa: CASSLDGQSNQPQHF; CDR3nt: TGCGCCAGCAGCTTGGATGGGCAGAGCAATCAGCCCCAGCATTTT
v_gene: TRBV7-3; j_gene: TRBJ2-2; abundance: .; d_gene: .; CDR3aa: CASSSGTSGELFF; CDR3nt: TGTGCCAGCAGCTCCGGGACCTCCGGGGAGCTGTTTTTT
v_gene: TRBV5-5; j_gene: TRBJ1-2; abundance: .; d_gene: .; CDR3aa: CASSLGSYGYTF; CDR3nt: TGTGCCAGCAGCTTGGGGAGCTATGGCTACACCTTC
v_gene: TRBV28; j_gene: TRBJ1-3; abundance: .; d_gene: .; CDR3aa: CASSSPRRSSGNTIYF; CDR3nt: TGTGCCAGCAGCTCCCCCCGACGCAGCTCTGGAAACACCATATATTTT
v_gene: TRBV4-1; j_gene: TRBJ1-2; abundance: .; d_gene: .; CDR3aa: CASSQNRGYGYTF; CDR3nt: TGCGCCAGCAGCCAAAACCGTGGCTATGGCTACACCTTC
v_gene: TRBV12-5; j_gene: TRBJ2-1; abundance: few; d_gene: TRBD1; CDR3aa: CASGRSRDRGRAGPNNEQFF; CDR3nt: TGTGCTAGTGGCCGTAGCCGGGACAGGGGGCGCGCGGGACCTAACAATGAGCAGTTCTTC
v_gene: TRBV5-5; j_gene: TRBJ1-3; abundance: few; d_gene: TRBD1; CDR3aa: CASSQGQPRSGNTIYF; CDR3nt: TGTGCCAGCAGCCAGGGACAGCCCCGCTCTGGAAACACCATATATTTT
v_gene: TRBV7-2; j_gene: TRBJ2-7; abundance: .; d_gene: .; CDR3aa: CASTRTYEQYF; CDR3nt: TGTGCCAGCACGAGAACCTACGAGCAGTACTTC
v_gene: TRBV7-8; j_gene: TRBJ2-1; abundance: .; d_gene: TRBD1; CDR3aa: CASSLGGTGANEQFF; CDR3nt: TGTGCCAGCAGCTTAGGGGGGACAGGGGCCAATGAGCAGTTCTTC
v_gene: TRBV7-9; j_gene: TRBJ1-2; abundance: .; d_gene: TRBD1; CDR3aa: CASTGGQGNLGYTF; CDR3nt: TGTGCCAGCACCGGGGGACAGGGGAATCTTGGCTACACCTTC
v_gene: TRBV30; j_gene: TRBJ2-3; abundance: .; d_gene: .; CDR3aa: CAWTKREADTQYF; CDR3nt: TGTGCCTGGACTAAAAGGGAGGCAGATACGCAGTATTTT
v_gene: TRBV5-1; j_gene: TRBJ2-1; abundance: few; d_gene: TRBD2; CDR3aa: CASSLTLAGGPNEQFF; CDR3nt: TGCGCCAGCAGCTTGACCCTAGCGGGAGGGCCCAATGAGCAGTTCTTC
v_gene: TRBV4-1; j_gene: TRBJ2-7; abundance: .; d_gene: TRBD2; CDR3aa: CASSQEPSGGYEQYF; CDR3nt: TGCGCCAGCAGCCAAGAGCCTAGCGGGGGGTACGAGCAGTACTTC
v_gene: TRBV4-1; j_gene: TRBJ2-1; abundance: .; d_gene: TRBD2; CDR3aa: CASSQGLAGFGEQFF; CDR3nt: TGCGCCAGCAGCCAGGGACTAGCGGGGTTCGGTGAGCAGTTCTTC
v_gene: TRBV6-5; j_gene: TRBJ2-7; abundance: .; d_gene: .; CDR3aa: CASSYYDNSYEQYF; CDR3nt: TGTGCCAGCAGTTACTACGACAACTCCTACGAGCAGTACTTC
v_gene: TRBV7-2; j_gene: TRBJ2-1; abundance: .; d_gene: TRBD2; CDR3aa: CASSSSGSGYNEQFF; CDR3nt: TGTGCCAGCAGCTCTAGCGGGAGTGGGTACAATGAGCAGTTCTTC
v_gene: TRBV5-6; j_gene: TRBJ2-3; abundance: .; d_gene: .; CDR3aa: CASSLDGPLVSTDTQYF; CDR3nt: TGTGCCAGCAGCTTGGATGGCCCGCTAGTCAGCACAGATACGCAGTATTTT
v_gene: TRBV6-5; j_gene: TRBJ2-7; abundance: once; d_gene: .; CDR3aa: CASSYNYEQYF; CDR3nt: TGTGCCAGCAGTTACAACTACGAGCAGTACTTC
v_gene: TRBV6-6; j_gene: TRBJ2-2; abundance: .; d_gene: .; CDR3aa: CATLVDTGELFF; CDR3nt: TGTGCCACTCTAGTTGACACCGGGGAGCTGTTTTTT
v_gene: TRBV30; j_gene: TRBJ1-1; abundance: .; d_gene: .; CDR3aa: CAWSSILGGEAFF; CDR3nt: TGTGCCTGGAGCTCAATCCTGGGCGGGGAAGCTTTCTTT